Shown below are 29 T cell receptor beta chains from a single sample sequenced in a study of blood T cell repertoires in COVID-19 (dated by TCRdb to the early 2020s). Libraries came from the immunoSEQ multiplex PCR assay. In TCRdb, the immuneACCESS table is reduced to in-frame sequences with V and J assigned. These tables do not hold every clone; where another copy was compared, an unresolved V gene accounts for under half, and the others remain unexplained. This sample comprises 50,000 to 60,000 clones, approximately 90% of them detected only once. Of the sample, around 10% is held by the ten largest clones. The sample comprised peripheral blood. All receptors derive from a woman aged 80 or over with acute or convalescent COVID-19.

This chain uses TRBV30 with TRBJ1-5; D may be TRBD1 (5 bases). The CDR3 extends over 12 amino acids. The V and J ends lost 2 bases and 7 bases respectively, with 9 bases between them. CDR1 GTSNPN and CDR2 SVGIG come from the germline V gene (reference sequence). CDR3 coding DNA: TGTGCCTGGAGTTCAGGGATCCAGCCCCAGCATTTT. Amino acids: CAWSSGIQPQHF.

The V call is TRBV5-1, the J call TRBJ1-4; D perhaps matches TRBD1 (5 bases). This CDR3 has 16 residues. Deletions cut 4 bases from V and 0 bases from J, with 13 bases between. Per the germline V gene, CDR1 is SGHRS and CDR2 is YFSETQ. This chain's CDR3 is CASSPRGVATNEKLFF. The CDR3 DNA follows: TGCGCCAGCAGCCCCCGGGGGGTTGCAACTAATGAAAAACTGTTTTTT. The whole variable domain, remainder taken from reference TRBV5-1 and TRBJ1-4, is KAGVTQTPRYLIKTRGQQVTLSCSPISGHRSVSWYQQTPGQGLQFLFEYFSETQRNKGNFPGRFSGRQFSNSRSEMNVSTLELGDSALYLCASSPRGVATNEKLFFGSGTQLSVL.

The CDR3 sequence is CASSLDYNEKLFF. CDR3 nucleotide sequence: TGTGCCAGCAGCTTGGACTATAATGAAAAACTGTTTTTT. The chain carries TRBV5-8 and TRBJ1-4, with D unclear. V was cut by 0 bases and J by 4 bases, with 4 bases left in between. From germline, CDR1 is SGHTS and CDR2 YDEGEE. The CDR3 contains 13 residues.

The DNA for the CDR3 is TGTGCCAGCAGCCAATCCCGTGGCAATCAGCCCCAGCATTTT. Protein sequence: CASSQSRGNQPQHF. The chain carries TRBV16 and TRBJ1-5, with D unclear. The CDR3 has 14 amino acids. The V end was cut by 0 bases, the J end by 2 bases, with 5 bases between. CDR1 KGHSY and CDR2 FQNENV come from the germline V gene.

For the CDR3, the DNA is TGTGCCAGCAGACCCGGTGGGGGACTGGCCTACAATGAGCAGTTCTTC. Protein sequence: CASRPGGGLAYNEQFF. The chain is built from TRBV28 and TRBJ2-1; a possible D gene is TRBD2 (6 bases). This CDR3 is 16 amino acids long. From germline, CDR1 is MDHEN and CDR2 SYDVKM. V lost 6 bases to trimming and J lost 2 bases, with 17 bases between them.

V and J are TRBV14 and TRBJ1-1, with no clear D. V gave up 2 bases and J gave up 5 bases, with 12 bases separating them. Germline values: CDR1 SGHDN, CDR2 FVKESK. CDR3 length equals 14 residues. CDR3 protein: CASSQFVGSTEAFF. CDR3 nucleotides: TGTGCCAGCAGCCAATTTGTAGGGAGTACTGAAGCTTTCTTT.

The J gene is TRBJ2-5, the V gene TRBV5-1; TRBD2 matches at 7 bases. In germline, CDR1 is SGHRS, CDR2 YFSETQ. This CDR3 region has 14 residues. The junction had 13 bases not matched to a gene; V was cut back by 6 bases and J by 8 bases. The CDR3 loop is CASTLGGTLGTQYF. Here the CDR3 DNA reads TGCGCCAGCACTCTGGGGGGGACTTTGGGCACCCAGTACTTC. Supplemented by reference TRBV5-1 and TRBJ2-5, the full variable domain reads KAGVTQTPRYLIKTRGQQVTLSCSPISGHRSVSWYQQTPGQGLQFLFEYFSETQRNKGNFPGRFSGRQFSNSRSEMNVSTLELGDSALYLCASTLGGTLGTQYFGPGTRLLVL.

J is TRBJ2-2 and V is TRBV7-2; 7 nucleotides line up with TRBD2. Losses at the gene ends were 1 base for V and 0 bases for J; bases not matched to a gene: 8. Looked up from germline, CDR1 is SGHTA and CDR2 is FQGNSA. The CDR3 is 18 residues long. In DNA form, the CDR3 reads TGTGCCAGCAGCTTAGGCGTTAGCGGGTACGCGAACACCGGGGAGCTGTTTTTT. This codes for CASSLGVSGYANTGELFF.

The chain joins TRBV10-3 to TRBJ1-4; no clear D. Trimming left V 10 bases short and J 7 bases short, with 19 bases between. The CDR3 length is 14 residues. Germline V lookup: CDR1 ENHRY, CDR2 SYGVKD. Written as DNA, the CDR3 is TGTGCCACCAAGTGGGGAGGAGAAGGTGAAAAACTGTTTTTT. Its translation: CATKWGGEGEKLFF.

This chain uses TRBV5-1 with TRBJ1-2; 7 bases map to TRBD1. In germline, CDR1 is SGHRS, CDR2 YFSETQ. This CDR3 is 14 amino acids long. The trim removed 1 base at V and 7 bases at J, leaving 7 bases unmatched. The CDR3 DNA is TGCGCCAGCAGCTTGACAGGGGTGAAGAGTGGCTACACCTTC. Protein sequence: CASSLTGVKSGYTF.

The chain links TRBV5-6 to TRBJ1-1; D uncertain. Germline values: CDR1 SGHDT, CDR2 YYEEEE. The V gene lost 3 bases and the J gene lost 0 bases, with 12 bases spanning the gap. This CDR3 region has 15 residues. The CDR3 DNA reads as TGTGCCAGCAGCTGGAGACGGCCGGTGAACACTGAAGCTTTCTTT. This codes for CASSWRRPVNTEAFF.

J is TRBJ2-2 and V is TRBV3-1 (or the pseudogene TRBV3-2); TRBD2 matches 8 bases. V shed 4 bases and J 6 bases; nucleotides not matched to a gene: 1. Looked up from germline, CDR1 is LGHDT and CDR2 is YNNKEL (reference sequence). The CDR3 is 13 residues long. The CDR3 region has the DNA TGTGCCAGCAGCCTCGGGAGGGCCGGGGAGCTGTTTTTT. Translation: CASSLGRAGELFF.

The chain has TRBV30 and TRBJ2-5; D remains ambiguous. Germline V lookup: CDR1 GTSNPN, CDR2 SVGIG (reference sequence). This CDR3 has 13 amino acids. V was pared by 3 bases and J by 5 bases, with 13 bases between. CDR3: CAWSPLLLETQYF. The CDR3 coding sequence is TGTGCCTGGAGCCCGCTATTACTGGAGACCCAGTACTTC.

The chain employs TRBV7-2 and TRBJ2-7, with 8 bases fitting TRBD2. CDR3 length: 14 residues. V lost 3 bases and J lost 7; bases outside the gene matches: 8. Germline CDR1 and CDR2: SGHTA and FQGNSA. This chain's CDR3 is CASSLGLVVGEQYF. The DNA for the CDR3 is TGTGCCAGCAGCTTGGGACTAGTAGTGGGTGAGCAGTACTTC.

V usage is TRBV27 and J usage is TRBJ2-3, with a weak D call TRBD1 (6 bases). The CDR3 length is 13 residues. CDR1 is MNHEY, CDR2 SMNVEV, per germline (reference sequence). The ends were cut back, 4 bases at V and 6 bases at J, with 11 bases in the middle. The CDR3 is CASSWIGGDTQYF. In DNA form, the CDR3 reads TGTGCCAGCAGTTGGATAGGGGGTGATACGCAGTATTTT.

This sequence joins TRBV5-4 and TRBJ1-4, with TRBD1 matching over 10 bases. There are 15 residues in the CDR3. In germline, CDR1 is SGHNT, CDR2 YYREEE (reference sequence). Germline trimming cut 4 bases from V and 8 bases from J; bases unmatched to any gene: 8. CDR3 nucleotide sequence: TGTGCCAGCAGCGCAAGGACAGGGGGGAGCGAAAAACTGTTTTTT. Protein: CASSARTGGSEKLFF.

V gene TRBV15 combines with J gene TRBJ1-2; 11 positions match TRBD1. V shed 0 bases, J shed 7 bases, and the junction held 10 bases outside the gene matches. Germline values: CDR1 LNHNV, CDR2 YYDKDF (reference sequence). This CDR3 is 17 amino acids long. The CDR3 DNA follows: TGTGCCACCAGCAGAGATTATCTGGGACAGGGGGTGGGTGGCTACACCTTC. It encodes CATSRDYLGQGVGGYTF.

CDR3 in DNA: TGTGCCAGCAGCCGGACTAGTGGGACCGGGGAGACCCAGTACTTC. It is translated as CASSRTSGTGETQYF. The chain joins TRBV5-6 to TRBJ2-5, with TRBD2 matching 7 bases. The J segment lost 5 bases and the V segment lost 4 bases, leaving 11 bases of the junction unmatched. Germline V CDR1 and CDR2: SGHDT, YYEEEE. The CDR3 sequence is 15 residues long.

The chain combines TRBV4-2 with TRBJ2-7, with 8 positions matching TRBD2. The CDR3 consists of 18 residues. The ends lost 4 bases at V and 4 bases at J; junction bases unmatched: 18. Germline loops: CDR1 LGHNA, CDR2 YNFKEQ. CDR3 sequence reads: CASSRGVSPGLVMYEQYF. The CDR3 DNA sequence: TGTGCCAGCAGCCGGGGTGTAAGCCCGGGACTAGTAATGTACGAGCAGTACTTC.

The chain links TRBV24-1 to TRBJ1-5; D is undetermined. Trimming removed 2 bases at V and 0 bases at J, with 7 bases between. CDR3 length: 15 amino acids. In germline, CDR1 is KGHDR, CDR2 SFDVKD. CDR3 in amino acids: CATSDSGGSNQPQHF. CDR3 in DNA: TGTGCCACCAGTGATTCTGGAGGTAGCAATCAGCCCCAGCATTTT.

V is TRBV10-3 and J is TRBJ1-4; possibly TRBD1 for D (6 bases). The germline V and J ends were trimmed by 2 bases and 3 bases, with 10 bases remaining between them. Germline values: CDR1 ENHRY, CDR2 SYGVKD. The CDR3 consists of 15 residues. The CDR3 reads CAISEIQGPNEKLFF. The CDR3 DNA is TGTGCCATCAGTGAGATTCAGGGGCCTAATGAAAAACTGTTTTTT.

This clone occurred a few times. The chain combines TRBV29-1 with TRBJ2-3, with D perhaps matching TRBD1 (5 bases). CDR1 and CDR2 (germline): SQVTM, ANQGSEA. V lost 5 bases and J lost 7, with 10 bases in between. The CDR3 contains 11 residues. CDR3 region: CSVSGRNTQYF. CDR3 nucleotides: TGCAGCGTTTCAGGGCGAAATACGCAGTATTTT.

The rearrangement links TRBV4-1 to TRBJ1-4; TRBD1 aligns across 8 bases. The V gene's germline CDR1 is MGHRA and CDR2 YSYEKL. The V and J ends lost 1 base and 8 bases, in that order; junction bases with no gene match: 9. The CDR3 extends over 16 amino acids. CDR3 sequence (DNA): TGCGCCAGCAGCCAAGGTGCCCAGGGGGCAAGGGAAAAACTGTTTTTT. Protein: CASSQGAQGAREKLFF.

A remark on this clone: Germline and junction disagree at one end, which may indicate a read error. CDR3 coding DNA: TGTGCCAGCAGCCAAGATTCCGGGACTAGGTCCTCCGAGCAGTACTTC. The encoded protein is CASSQDSGTRSSEQYF. The gene calls are TRBV3-1 (or the pseudogene TRBV3-2) and TRBJ2-7; 8 nucleotides agree with TRBD2. This CDR3 is built from 16 residues. CDR1 and CDR2 (germline): LGHDT, YNNKEL (reference sequence).

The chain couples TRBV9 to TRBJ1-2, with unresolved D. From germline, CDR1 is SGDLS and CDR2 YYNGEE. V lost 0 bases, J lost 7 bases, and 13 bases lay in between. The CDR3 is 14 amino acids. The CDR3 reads CASSVDRHLGGYTF. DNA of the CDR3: TGTGCCAGCAGCGTAGATAGACATCTCGGTGGCTACACCTTC.

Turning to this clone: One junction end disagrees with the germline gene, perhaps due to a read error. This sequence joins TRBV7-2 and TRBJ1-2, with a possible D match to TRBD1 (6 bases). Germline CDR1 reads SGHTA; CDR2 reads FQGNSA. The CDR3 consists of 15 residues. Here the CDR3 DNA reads TGTGCCAGCAGCCTAGCGGGACACCAAACCTATGGCTACACCTTC. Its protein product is CASSLAGHQTYGYTF.

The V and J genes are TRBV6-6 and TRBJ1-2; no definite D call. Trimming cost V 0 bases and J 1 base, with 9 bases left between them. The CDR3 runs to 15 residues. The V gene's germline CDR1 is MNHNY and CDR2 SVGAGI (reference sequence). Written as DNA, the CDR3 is TGTGCCAGCAGTTACTCGCACAGAAGTAACTATGGCTACACCTTC. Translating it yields CASSYSHRSNYGYTF.

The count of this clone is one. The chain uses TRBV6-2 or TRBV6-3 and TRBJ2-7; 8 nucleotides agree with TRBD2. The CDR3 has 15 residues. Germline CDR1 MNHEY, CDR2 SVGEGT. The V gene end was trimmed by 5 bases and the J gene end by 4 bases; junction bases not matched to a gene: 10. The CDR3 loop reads CASSKRGSGGYEQYF. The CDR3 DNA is TGTGCCAGCAGTAAGAGGGGATCGGGAGGGTACGAGCAGTACTTC.

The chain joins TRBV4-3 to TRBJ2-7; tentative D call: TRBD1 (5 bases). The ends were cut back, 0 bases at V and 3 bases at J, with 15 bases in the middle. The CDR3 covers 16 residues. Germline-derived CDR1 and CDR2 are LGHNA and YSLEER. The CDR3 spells CASSQDLFGQDYEQYF. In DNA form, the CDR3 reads TGCGCCAGCAGCCAAGATCTGTTTGGACAAGACTACGAGCAGTACTTC.